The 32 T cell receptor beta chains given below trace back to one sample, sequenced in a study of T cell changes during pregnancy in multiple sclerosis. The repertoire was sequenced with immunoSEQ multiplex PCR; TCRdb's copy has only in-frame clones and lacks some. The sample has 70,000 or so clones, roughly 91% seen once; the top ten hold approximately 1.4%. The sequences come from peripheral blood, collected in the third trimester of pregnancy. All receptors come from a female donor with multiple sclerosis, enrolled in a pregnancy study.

This CDR3 reads CASSIDPQGWTEAFF. The CDR3 DNA is TGTGCCAGTAGTATCGACCCACAGGGCTGGACTGAAGCTTTCTTT. The chain is built from TRBV19 and TRBJ1-1; D may be TRBD1 (6 bases). This CDR3 has 15 amino acids. The germline V gene encodes CDR1 LNHDA and CDR2 SQIVND (reference sequence). The V gene lost 3 bases and the J gene lost 5 bases, with 16 bases spanning the gap.

CDR3 residues: CASSQEVGDRNSPLHF. In DNA, the CDR3 is TGCGCCAGCAGCCAAGAAGTCGGGGACAGGAATTCACCCCTCCACTTT. V is TRBV4-3 and J is TRBJ1-6; 8 nucleotides align to TRBD1. This CDR3 is 16 amino acids long. Per the germline V gene, CDR1 is LGHNA and CDR2 is YSLEER. The J segment lost 7 bases and the V segment lost 0 bases, leaving 5 bases of the junction unmatched.

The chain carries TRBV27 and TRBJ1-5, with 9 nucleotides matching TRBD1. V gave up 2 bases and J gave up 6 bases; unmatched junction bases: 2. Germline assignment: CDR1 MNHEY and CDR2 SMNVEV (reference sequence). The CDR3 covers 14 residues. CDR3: CASSLDRGAQPQHF. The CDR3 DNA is TGTGCCAGCAGTTTAGACAGGGGGGCTCAGCCCCAGCATTTT.

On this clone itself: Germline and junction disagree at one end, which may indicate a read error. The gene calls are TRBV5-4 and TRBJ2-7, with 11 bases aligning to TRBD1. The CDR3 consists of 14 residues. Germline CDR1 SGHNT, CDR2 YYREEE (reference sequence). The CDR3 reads CASRYYGQGAFWHF. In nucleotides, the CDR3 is TGTGCCAGCAGGTATTACGGACAGGGGGCGTTTTGGCACTTC.

The CDR3 DNA is TGTGCCAGCAGCTCCGACAGGGGTACCTACGAGCAGTACTTC. Its translation is CASSSDRGTYEQYF. The chain recombines TRBV5-4 with TRBJ2-7, with 8 bases lining up with TRBD1. V lost 3 bases and J lost 2; bases outside the gene matches: 4. CDR3 length equals 14 residues. Germline lookup yields CDR1 SGHNT and CDR2 YYREEE (reference sequence).

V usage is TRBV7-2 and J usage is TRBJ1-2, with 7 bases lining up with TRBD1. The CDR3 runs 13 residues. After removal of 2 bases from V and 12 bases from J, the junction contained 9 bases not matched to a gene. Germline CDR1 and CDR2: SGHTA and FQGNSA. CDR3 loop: CASSLTRDSRDTF. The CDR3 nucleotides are TGTGCCAGCAGCTTAACCCGGGACAGCCGAGACACCTTC.

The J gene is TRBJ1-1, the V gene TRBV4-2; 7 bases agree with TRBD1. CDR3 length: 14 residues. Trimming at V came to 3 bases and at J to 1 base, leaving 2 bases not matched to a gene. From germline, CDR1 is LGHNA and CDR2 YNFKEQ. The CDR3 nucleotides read TGTGCCAGCAGCCATCGGGACAGGAACACTGAAGCTTTCTTT. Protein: CASSHRDRNTEAFF.

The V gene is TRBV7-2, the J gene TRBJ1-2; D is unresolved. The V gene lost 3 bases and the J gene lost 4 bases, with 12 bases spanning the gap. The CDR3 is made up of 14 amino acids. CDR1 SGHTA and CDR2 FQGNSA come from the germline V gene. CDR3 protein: CASSFTGNGYGYTF. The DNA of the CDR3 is TGTGCCAGCAGCTTCACGGGGAACGGCTATGGCTACACCTTC.

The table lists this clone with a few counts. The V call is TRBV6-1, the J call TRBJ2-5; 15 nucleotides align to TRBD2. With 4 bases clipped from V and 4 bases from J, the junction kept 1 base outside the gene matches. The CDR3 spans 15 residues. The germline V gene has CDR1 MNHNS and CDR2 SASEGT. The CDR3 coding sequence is TGTGCCAGCAGTGGGACTAGCGGGGGGGCAGAGACCCAGTACTTC. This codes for CASSGTSGGAETQYF.

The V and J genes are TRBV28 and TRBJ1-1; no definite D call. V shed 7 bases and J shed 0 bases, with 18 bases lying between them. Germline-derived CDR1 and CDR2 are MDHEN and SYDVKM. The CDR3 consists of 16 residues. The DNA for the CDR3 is TGTGCCAGCACCTCTCCCGGCAGGAACGTGAACACTGAAGCTTTCTTT. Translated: CASTSPGRNVNTEAFF.

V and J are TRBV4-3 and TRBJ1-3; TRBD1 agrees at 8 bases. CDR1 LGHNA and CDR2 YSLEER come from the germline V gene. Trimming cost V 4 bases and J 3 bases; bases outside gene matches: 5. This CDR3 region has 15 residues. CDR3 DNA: TGCGCCAGCAGCCGGGACAGGACAGTTGGAAACACCATATATTTT. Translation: CASSRDRTVGNTIYF.

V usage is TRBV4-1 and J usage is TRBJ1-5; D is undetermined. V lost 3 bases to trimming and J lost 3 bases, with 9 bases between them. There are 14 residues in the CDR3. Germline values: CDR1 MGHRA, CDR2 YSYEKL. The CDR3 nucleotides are TGCGCCAGCAGCCAGCAACAGTACAATCAGCCCCAGCATTTT. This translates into CASSQQQYNQPQHF.

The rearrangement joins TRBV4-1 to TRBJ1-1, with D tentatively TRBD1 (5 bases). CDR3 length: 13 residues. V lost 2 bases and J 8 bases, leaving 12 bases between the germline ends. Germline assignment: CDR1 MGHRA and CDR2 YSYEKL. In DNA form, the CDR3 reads TGCGCCAGCAGCCAACCCTGGGGGGACGAAGCTTTCTTT. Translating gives CASSQPWGDEAFF.

The CDR3 nucleotides are TGTGCCAGCAGTGAAGGCAGGGGGCCTGCCTACGAGCAGTACTTC. Residues: CASSEGRGPAYEQYF. This sequence joins TRBV2 and TRBJ2-7, with 8 bases aligning to TRBD1. Trimming at V came to 1 base and at J to 2 bases, leaving 4 bases not matched to a gene. CDR3 length: 15 residues. Germline-derived CDR1 and CDR2 are SNHLY and FYNNEI.

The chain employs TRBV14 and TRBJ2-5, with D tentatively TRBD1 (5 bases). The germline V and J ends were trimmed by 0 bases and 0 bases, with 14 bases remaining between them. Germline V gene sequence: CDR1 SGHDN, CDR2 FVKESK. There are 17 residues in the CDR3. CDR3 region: CASSQDKTEWYQETQYF. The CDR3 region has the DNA TGTGCCAGCAGCCAAGATAAGACAGAGTGGTACCAAGAGACCCAGTACTTC.

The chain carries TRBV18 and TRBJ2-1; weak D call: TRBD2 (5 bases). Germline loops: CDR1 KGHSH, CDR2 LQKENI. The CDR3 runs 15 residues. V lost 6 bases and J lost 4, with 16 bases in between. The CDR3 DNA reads TGTGCCAGCTCCCAGAGTGGAGCGGTTTACAATGAGCAGTTCTTC. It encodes CASSQSGAVYNEQFF.

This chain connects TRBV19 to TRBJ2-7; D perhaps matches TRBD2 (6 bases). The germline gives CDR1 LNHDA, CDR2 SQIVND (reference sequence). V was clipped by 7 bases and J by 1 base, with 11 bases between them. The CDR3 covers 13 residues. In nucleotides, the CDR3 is TGTGCCAGTACCCCCGGGGGTTCCTACGAGCAGTACTTC. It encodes CASTPGGSYEQYF.

The chain's CDR3 is CSATGQGGYTF. The CDR3 nucleotides are TGCAGCGCAACAGGACAGGGAGGCTACACCTTC. The gene calls are TRBV29-1 and TRBJ1-2; 8 positions agree with TRBD1. V dropped 7 bases and J dropped 8; count of bases not matched to a gene: 6. This CDR3 is built from 11 residues. Germline V gene data show CDR1 as SQVTM and CDR2 as ANQGSEA.

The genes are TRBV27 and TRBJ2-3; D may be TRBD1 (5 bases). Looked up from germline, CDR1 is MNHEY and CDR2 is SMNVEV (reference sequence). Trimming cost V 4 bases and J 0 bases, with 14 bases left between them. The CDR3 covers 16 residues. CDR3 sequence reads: CASSSQGIPSTDTQYF. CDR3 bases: TGTGCCAGCAGTTCCCAGGGTATCCCTAGCACAGATACGCAGTATTTT.

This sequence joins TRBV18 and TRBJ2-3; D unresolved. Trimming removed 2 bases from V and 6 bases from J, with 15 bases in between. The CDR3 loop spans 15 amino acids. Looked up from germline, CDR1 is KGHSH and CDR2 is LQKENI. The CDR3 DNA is TGTGCCAGCTCACCAGGGTGGAGCGAGCTGGATACGCAGTATTTT. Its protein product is CASSPGWSELDTQYF.

In nucleotides, the CDR3 is TGCAGCGTTGGGTTGGGGGGTAAGAACACTGAAGCTTTCTTT. Protein sequence: CSVGLGGKNTEAFF. This chain connects TRBV29-1 to TRBJ1-1, with a tentative D call TRBD1 (5 bases). The CDR3 covers 14 residues. The germline gives CDR1 SQVTM, CDR2 ANQGSEA. Between the trimmed V and J ends, which lost 4 bases and 1 base, there was a span of 13 bases.

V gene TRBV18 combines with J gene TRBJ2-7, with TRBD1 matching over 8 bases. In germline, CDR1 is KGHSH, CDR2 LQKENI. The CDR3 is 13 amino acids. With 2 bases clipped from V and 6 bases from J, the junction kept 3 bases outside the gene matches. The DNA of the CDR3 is TGTGCCAGCTCACCAGGGACAGGTGGCGAGCAGTACTTC. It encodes CASSPGTGGEQYF.

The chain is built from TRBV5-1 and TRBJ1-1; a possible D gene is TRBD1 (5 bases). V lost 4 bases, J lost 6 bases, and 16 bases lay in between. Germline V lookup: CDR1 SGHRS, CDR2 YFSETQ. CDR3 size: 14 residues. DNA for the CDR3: TGCGCCAGCAGCCCTTACCAGACAGAATCTGAAGCTTTCTTT. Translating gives CASSPYQTESEAFF. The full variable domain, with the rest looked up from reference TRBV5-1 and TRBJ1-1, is KAGVTQTPRYLIKTRGQQVTLSCSPISGHRSVSWYQQTPGQGLQFLFEYFSETQRNKGNFPGRFSGRQFSNSRSEMNVSTLELGDSALYLCASSPYQTESEAFFGQGTRLTVV.

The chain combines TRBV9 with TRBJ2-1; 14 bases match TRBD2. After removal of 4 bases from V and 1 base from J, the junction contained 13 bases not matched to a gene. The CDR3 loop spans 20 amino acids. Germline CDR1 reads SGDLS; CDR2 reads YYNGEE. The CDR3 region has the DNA TGTGCCAGCAGCCCAAGGGGAGGGACTAGCGGGGGCGCTTCCTACAATGAGCAGTTCTTC. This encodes CASSPRGGTSGGASYNEQFF.

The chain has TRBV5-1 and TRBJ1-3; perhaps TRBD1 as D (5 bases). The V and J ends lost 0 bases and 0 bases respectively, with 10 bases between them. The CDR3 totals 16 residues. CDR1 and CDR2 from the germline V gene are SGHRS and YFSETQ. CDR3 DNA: TGCGCCAGCAGCTTGGGACAGATGAGCTCTGGAAACACCATATATTTT. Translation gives CASSLGQMSSGNTIYF.

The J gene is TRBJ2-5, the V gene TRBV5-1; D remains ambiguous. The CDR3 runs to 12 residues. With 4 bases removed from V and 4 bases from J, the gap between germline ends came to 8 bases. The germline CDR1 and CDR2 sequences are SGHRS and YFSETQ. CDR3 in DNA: TGCGCCAGCAGCCTAGAAGGAGAGACCCAGTACTTC. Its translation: CASSLEGETQYF.

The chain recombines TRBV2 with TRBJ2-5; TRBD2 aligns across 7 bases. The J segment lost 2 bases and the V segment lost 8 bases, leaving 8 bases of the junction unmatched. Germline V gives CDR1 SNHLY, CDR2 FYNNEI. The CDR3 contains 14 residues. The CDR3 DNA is TGTGCCAGCGGGCTGAGCGGGGCTCAAGAGACCCAGTACTTC. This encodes CASGLSGAQETQYF. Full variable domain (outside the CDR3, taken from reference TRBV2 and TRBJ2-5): EPEVTQTPSHQVTQMGQEVILRCVPISNHLYFYWYRQILGQKVEFLVSFYNNEISEKSEIFDDQFSVERPDGSNFTLKIRSTKLEDSAMYFCASGLSGAQETQYFGPGTRLLVL.

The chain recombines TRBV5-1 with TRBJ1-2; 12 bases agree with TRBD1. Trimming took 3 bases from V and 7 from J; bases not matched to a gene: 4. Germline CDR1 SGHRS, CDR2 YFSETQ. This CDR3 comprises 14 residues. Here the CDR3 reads CASSSGQGAAGYTF. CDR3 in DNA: TGCGCCAGCAGCTCGGGACAGGGGGCAGCTGGCTACACCTTC.

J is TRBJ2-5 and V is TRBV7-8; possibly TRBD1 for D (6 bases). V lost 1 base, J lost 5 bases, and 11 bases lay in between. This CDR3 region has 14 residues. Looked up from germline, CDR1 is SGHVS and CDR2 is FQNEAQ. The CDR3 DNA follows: TGTGCCAGCAGCTTAGACAGGGCAGGGGAGACCCAGTACTTC. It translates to CASSLDRAGETQYF.

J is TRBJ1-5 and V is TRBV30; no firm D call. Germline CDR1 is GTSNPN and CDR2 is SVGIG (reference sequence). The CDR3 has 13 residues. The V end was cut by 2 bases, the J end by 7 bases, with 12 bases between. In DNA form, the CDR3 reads TGTGCCTGGAGTCTATCACCCGGGCAGCCCCAGCATTTT. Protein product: CAWSLSPGQPQHF.

CDR3: CASRKGLSGGALHNEQFF. CDR3 bases: TGTGCCAGCAGAAAGGGTCTTAGCGGGGGGGCTCTTCACAATGAGCAGTTCTTC. V and J are TRBV11-1 and TRBJ2-1; 11 nucleotides match TRBD2. The CDR3 runs to 18 residues. Germline assignment: CDR1 SGHAT and CDR2 FQDESV (reference sequence). With 6 bases clipped from V and 5 bases from J, the junction kept 15 bases outside the gene matches.

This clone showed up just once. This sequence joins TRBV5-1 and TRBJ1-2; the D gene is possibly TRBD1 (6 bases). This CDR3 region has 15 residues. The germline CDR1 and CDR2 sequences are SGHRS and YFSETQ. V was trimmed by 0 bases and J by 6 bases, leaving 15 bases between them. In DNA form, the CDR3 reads TGCGCCAGCAGCTTGGTGGATCAGGGGAACAATGGCTACACCTTC. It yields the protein CASSLVDQGNNGYTF.